Following are 27 T cell receptor beta chains from one sample sequenced in a study of blood T cell repertoires in COVID-19. Assay: immunoSEQ multiplex PCR; the TCRdb copy retains only in-frame clones and omits some. The sample holds around 300,000 clones, nearly 90% seen once. What was sequenced was PBMCs or T cells enriched from blood (not recorded which). Source of these receptors: a woman in her 30s who had recovered from COVID-19.

The chain recombines TRBV15 with TRBJ1-6; D gene uncertain. Germline V gives CDR1 LNHNV, CDR2 YYDKDF (reference sequence). V was cut by 0 bases and J by 10 bases, with 13 bases left in between. The length of the CDR3 is 15 residues. The DNA for the CDR3 is TGTGCCACCAGCAGAGATCTTGGAGGAGGGTCACCCCTCCACTTT. Amino acids: CATSRDLGGGSPLHF.

This rearrangement joins TRBV18 to TRBJ1-1, with D maybe TRBD1 (6 bases). V lost 2 bases and J 1 base, leaving 11 bases between the germline ends. The CDR3 has 15 residues. Germline values: CDR1 KGHSH, CDR2 LQKENI. The CDR3 DNA reads as TGTGCCAGCTCACCAATGAGGACAGCGAACACTGAAGCTTTCTTT. It specifies CASSPMRTANTEAFF. Combining the CDR3 with reference TRBV18 and TRBJ1-1 gives the whole variable domain NAGVMQNPRHLVRRRGQEARLRCSPMKGHSHVYWYRQLPEEGLKFMVYLQKENIIDESGMPKERFSAEFPKEGPSILRIQQVVRGDSAAYFCASSPMRTANTEAFFGQGTRLTVV.

The chain joins TRBV11-3 to TRBJ2-1; possibly TRBD2 for D (6 bases). Trimming took 0 bases from V and 0 from J, leaving 9 bases between them. Germline loops: CDR1 SGHNT, CDR2 YENEEA. The CDR3 covers 16 residues. The CDR3: CASSLDAGSSYNEQFF. The CDR3 nucleotides read TGTGCCAGCAGCTTAGACGCGGGGAGCTCCTACAATGAGCAGTTCTTC.

In this sample, this clone turned up once. The chain recombines TRBV10-3 with TRBJ1-6; 7 nucleotides match TRBD1. This CDR3 spans 15 amino acids. V trimming: 7 bases; J trimming: 7 bases; junction bases outside the gene matches: 10. Germline V gene data show CDR1 as ENHRY and CDR2 as SYGVKD. In nucleotides, the CDR3 is TGTGCCATCACCGAAGACCGGGACAGAAATTCACCCCTCCACTTT. Encoded protein: CAITEDRDRNSPLHF.

CDR3 sequence reads: CASSPVGNTIYF. The CDR3 DNA reads as TGTGCCAGCAGCCCCGTTGGAAACACCATATATTTT. The chain carries TRBV9 and TRBJ1-3; D not certain. V dropped 4 bases and J dropped 3 bases, with 5 bases sitting between them. The CDR3 length is 12 residues. The germline gives CDR1 SGDLS, CDR2 YYNGEE.

The rearrangement uses TRBV30 and TRBJ1-4; 8 nucleotides align to TRBD1. The CDR3 is 17 amino acids. Germline trimming cut 4 bases from V and 1 base from J; bases unmatched to any gene: 11. Germline V CDR1 and CDR2: GTSNPN, SVGIG (reference sequence). The CDR3 DNA reads TGTGCCTGGACCCTGATAGGACAGGGAGAAACTAATGAAAAACTGTTTTTT. Translation: CAWTLIGQGETNEKLFF.

This clone was recorded only once. The chain recombines TRBV30 with TRBJ2-3; 9 bases fit TRBD2. Germline trimming cut 5 bases from V and 3 bases from J; bases unmatched to any gene: 3. Germline V CDR1 and CDR2: GTSNPN, SVGIG (reference sequence). The CDR3 has 13 amino acids. The CDR3: CAWAAGGTDTQYF. CDR3 sequence (DNA): TGTGCCTGGGCCGCGGGAGGGACAGATACGCAGTATTTT.

V is TRBV5-1 and J is TRBJ2-1; TRBD2 is a possible D gene (6 bases). The CDR3 sequence is 15 residues long. The V and J ends lost 4 bases and 2 bases respectively, with 13 bases between them. CDR1 is SGHRS, CDR2 YFSETQ, per germline. CDR3 in amino acids: CASSGDGSPYNEQFF. For the CDR3, the DNA is TGCGCCAGCAGCGGGGACGGGAGTCCCTACAATGAGCAGTTCTTC.

This chain links TRBV5-5 with TRBJ2-1; D gene unclear. Trimming removed 2 bases at V and 10 bases at J, with 13 bases between. Germline lookup yields CDR1 SGHKS and CDR2 YYEKEE (reference sequence). CDR3 length equals 13 residues. The CDR3 spells CASSLVSEPEQFF. The CDR3 DNA reads as TGTGCCAGCAGCTTAGTGAGTGAACCAGAGCAGTTCTTC.

CDR3 residues: CARAQRVDYEQYF. CDR3 bases: TGTGCCAGGGCCCAGCGGGTTGACTACGAGCAGTACTTC. The chain recombines TRBV9 with TRBJ2-7, with D perhaps matching TRBD2 (6 bases). Trimming took 8 bases from V and 3 from J, leaving 15 bases between them. This CDR3 has 13 residues. Germline CDR1 and CDR2: SGDLS and YYNGEE. The complete variable domain, with remaining parts taken from reference TRBV9 and TRBJ2-7, reads DSGVTQTPKHLITATGQRVTLRCSPRSGDLSVYWYQQSLDQGLQFLIQYYNGEERAKGNILERFSAQQFPDLHSELNLSSLELGDSALYFCARAQRVDYEQYFGPGTRLTVT.

This chain joins TRBV7-9 and TRBJ1-3; D is undetermined. V was cut by 5 bases and J by 4 bases, with 12 bases left in between. The length of the CDR3 is 14 residues. CDR1 and CDR2 from the germline V gene are SEHNR and FQNEAQ (reference sequence). The CDR3 here is CASSPALLGNTIYF. CDR3 DNA sequence: TGTGCCAGCAGCCCCGCACTCCTGGGAAACACCATATATTTT.

The CDR3 sequence: CASSQGQGDHEQYF. DNA of the CDR3: TGCGCCAGCAGCCAAGGACAGGGAGATCACGAGCAGTACTTC. The V gene is TRBV4-1, the J gene TRBJ2-7; 7 bases are a match to TRBD1. Germline trimming cut 1 base from V and 5 bases from J; bases unmatched to any gene: 5. Germline V lookup: CDR1 MGHRA, CDR2 YSYEKL. The CDR3 is 14 residues long.

V and J are TRBV5-1 and TRBJ2-7; D possibly corresponds to TRBD1 (7 bases). The length of the CDR3 is 16 residues. Trimming removed 3 bases at V and 3 bases at J, with 19 bases between. Germline-derived CDR1 and CDR2 are SGHRS and YFSETQ. CDR3 DNA sequence: TGCGCCAGCAGCTACCCGACAGGAGGGGGCGGCTACGAGCAGTACTTC. Protein: CASSYPTGGGGYEQYF.

The CDR3 is CAWSLGLANEQFF. In DNA form, the CDR3 reads TGTGCCTGGAGTCTGGGACTAGCGAATGAGCAGTTCTTC. The chain links TRBV30 to TRBJ2-1; 10 bases fit TRBD2. Germline values: CDR1 GTSNPN, CDR2 SVGIG (reference sequence). V was clipped by 2 bases and J by 7 bases; unmatched bases: 2. This CDR3 has 13 amino acids.

This rearrangement joins TRBV27 to TRBJ2-1, with 8 bases matching TRBD2. V dropped 2 bases and J dropped 3; count of bases not matched to a gene: 9. Per germline, CDR1 MNHEY and CDR2 SMNVEV (reference sequence). The CDR3 consists of 17 residues. The CDR3 reads CASSLPQVAGGYNEQFF. The CDR3 DNA reads TGTGCCAGCAGTTTACCCCAGGTCGCGGGGGGCTACAATGAGCAGTTCTTC.

The gene calls are TRBV9 and TRBJ2-1, with 9 positions matching TRBD1. Trimming at V came to 4 bases and at J to 4 bases, leaving 6 bases not matched to a gene. CDR1 and CDR2 (germline): SGDLS, YYNGEE. This CDR3 comprises 15 residues. The CDR3, as DNA: TGTGCCAGCAGCCACCGGACAGGGGCTTACAATGAGCAGTTCTTC. It encodes CASSHRTGAYNEQFF.

The V and J genes are TRBV5-1 and TRBJ1-1; TRBD1 aligns across 7 bases. Unmatched junction bases numbered 5, after V lost 4 bases and J lost 2 bases. The CDR3 extends over 14 amino acids. In germline, CDR1 is SGHRS, CDR2 YFSETQ. CDR3 DNA sequence: TGCGCCAGCAGCCGGGGACAGATAAACACTGAAGCTTTCTTT. It specifies CASSRGQINTEAFF.

This clone occurred a few times. The V call is TRBV2, the J call TRBJ2-1; TRBD2 matches at 12 bases. This CDR3 has 16 residues. V lost 8 bases to trimming and J lost 1 base; unmatched junction nucleotides: 6. CDR1 and CDR2 from the germline V gene are SNHLY and FYNNEI. The CDR3: CASARTSGMSYNEQFF. The CDR3 coding sequence is TGTGCCAGCGCCCGGACTAGCGGGATGTCCTACAATGAGCAGTTCTTC.

The chain recombines TRBV6-5 with TRBJ1-2; a possible D gene is TRBD1 (5 bases). The germline V gene encodes CDR1 MNHEY and CDR2 SVGAGI. V lost 2 bases and J lost 8, with 18 bases in between. There are 15 residues in the CDR3. CDR3 amino acids: CASSYTPPGRRGYTF. The CDR3 DNA sequence: TGTGCCAGCAGTTACACGCCCCCAGGGAGGAGAGGCTACACCTTC.

The chain employs TRBV5-1 and TRBJ1-1, with D unresolved. The CDR3 is 13 residues long. Trimming removed 2 bases from V and 1 base from J, with 6 bases in between. Looked up from germline, CDR1 is SGHRS and CDR2 is YFSETQ. In nucleotides, the CDR3 is TGCGCCAGCAGCTTACGGTCGAACACTGAAGCTTTCTTT. Its translation: CASSLRSNTEAFF.

The genes are TRBV24-1 and TRBJ2-1; weak D call: TRBD2 (7 bases). The germline V gene has CDR1 KGHDR and CDR2 SFDVKD. The CDR3 has 16 amino acids. Trimming cost V 4 bases and J 5 bases, with 17 bases left between them. This chain's CDR3 is CATSDRWGGAHNEQFF. In DNA form, the CDR3 reads TGTGCCACCAGTGACCGGTGGGGGGGCGCCCACAATGAGCAGTTCTTC.

The chain recombines TRBV10-3 with TRBJ1-1; tentative D call: TRBD1 (5 bases). V gave up 8 bases and J gave up 4 bases, with 29 bases separating them. The germline gives CDR1 ENHRY, CDR2 SYGVKD. This CDR3 contains 18 residues. CDR3 DNA sequence: TGTGCCATCGCGGCTTCTCGGCGACAGACGGACCGAACCACTGAAGCTTTCTTT. Its translation is CAIAASRRQTDRTTEAFF.

With respect to this clone: This specimen includes other DNA sequences encoding the same CDR3. The rearrangement links TRBV5-1 to TRBJ2-5; D is uncertain. Trimming took 0 bases from V and 5 from J, leaving 5 bases between them. The CDR3 totals 12 residues. Germline CDR1 reads SGHRS; CDR2 reads YFSETQ. Here the CDR3 DNA reads TGCGCCAGCAGCTTGGCCCGGGAGACCCAGTACTTC. This sequence encodes CASSLARETQYF.

The chain links TRBV5-1 to TRBJ2-5; 8 bases are shared with TRBD2. V lost 3 bases and J lost 3; bases outside the gene matches: 7. CDR1 is SGHRS, CDR2 YFSETQ, per germline. CDR3 length equals 15 residues. CDR3 protein: CASSSWTSQKETQYF. CDR3 DNA sequence: TGCGCCAGCAGCTCGTGGACTAGCCAGAAAGAGACCCAGTACTTC.

This rearrangement joins TRBV7-9 to TRBJ2-7; the D gene is possibly TRBD2 (5 bases). Per germline, CDR1 SEHNR and CDR2 FQNEAQ (reference sequence). CDR3 length equals 13 residues. V lost 10 bases and J lost 2, with 15 bases in between. The CDR3: CATQAGGPYEQYF. CDR3 in DNA: TGTGCCACTCAGGCGGGCGGACCCTACGAGCAGTACTTC.

The chain has TRBV5-1 and TRBJ1-1; TRBD1 matches 9 bases. The junction had 5 bases not matched to a gene; V was cut back by 2 bases and J by 0 bases. The CDR3 contains 16 residues. Germline CDR1 SGHRS, CDR2 YFSETQ. The CDR3 is CASSFRQGGMNTEAFF. The CDR3 DNA sequence: TGCGCCAGCAGCTTCCGACAGGGGGGAATGAACACTGAAGCTTTCTTT.

The chain employs TRBV7-2 and TRBJ2-1, with TRBD2 matching 9 bases. V was pared by 3 bases and J by 7 bases, with 10 bases of the junction left unmatched. Germline CDR1 and CDR2: SGHTA and FQGNSA. The CDR3 is 16 residues long. The CDR3 bases are TGTGCCAGCAGCTTCTATATAGCGGGAGTGGAAAATGAGCAGTTCTTC. Its protein product is CASSFYIAGVENEQFF.